Presented here are 14 T cell receptor beta chains from one specimen sequenced in a study of cytomegalovirus exposure and HLA in healthy donors. Assay: immunoSEQ multiplex PCR; the TCRdb copy retains only in-frame clones and omits some. The table includes 80,000 to 100,000 clones, 87% detected once. The specimen was PBMCs. Receptor source: a woman aged 25-40 years in good health and CMV-seronegative.

The chain recombines TRBV2 with TRBJ2-7; 8 bases are shared with TRBD1. The CDR3 extends over 14 amino acids. CDR1 and CDR2 (germline): SNHLY, FYNNEI. The V and J ends lost 9 bases and 5 bases, in that order; junction bases with no gene match: 12. CDR3 coding DNA: TGTGCCAGTTCTGTCGGACAGGGTGGCCACGAGCAGTACTTC. This codes for CASSVGQGGHEQYF. Full variable domain (remainder filled in from reference TRBV2 and TRBJ2-7): EPEVTQTPSHQVTQMGQEVILRCVPISNHLYFYWYRQILGQKVEFLVSFYNNEISEKSEIFDDQFSVERPDGSNFTLKIRSTKLEDSAMYFCASSVGQGGHEQYFGPGTRLTVT.

The count of this clone is one. The V and J genes are TRBV19 and TRBJ2-5; the match to TRBD1 covers 11 bases. Germline lookup yields CDR1 LNHDA and CDR2 SQIVND (reference sequence). This CDR3 contains 13 residues. The junction had 6 bases not matched to a gene; V was cut back by 10 bases and J by 5 bases. CDR3 sequence reads: CATRTGGYETQYF. CDR3 nucleotide sequence: TGTGCCACAAGGACAGGGGGCTATGAGACCCAGTACTTC.

The rearrangement links TRBV7-2 to TRBJ2-3, with 11 bases aligning to TRBD2. This CDR3 is 15 amino acids long. The V segment lost 5 bases and the J segment 2 bases; nucleotides outside the gene matches: 3. Germline V gene data show CDR1 as SGHTA and CDR2 as FQGNSA. CDR3: CASSRLAGHTDTQYF. CDR3 nucleotides: TGTGCCAGCAGCCGACTAGCGGGACACACAGATACGCAGTATTTT.

In DNA form, the CDR3 reads TGCGCCAGCAGCCAACCCCCGGGGGGACTAGCGGGATTAGAGACCCAGTACTTC. It encodes CASSQPPGGLAGLETQYF. V and J are TRBV4-1 and TRBJ2-5; 13 positions agree with TRBD2. The germline CDR1 and CDR2 sequences are MGHRA and YSYEKL. Losses at the gene ends were 2 bases for V and 4 bases for J; bases not matched to a gene: 10. CDR3 size: 18 residues.

This sequence joins TRBV18 and TRBJ2-1, with D perhaps matching TRBD2 (6 bases). From germline, CDR1 is KGHSH and CDR2 LQKENI. This CDR3 has 16 amino acids. Trimming pared 7 bases from V and 0 bases from J, leaving 16 bases between. Here the CDR3 reads CASCGSGASSYNEQFF. The CDR3 coding sequence is TGTGCCAGCTGCGGTAGCGGAGCTTCCTCCTACAATGAGCAGTTCTTC. The variable domain in full, completed from reference TRBV18 and TRBJ2-1, reads NAGVMQNPRHLVRRRGQEARLRCSPMKGHSHVYWYRQLPEEGLKFMVYLQKENIIDESGMPKERFSAEFPKEGPSILRIQQVVRGDSAAYFCASCGSGASSYNEQFFGPGTRLTVL.

This sequence joins TRBV6-5 and TRBJ1-1; 7 positions match TRBD1. The V segment lost 4 bases and the J segment 3 bases; nucleotides outside the gene matches: 5. CDR1 is MNHEY and CDR2 is SVGAGI in the germline V gene. The CDR3 extends over 14 amino acids. In DNA form, the CDR3 reads TGTGCCAGCAGTTCCGGACAGGCCCACACTGAAGCTTTCTTT. This sequence encodes CASSSGQAHTEAFF.

Relative to its sample, this clone is medium-sized (0.01 to 0.1%). The genes are TRBV27 and TRBJ2-2; 9 nucleotides agree with TRBD1. The length of the CDR3 is 17 residues. Germline CDR1 is MNHEY and CDR2 is SMNVEV (reference sequence). The trim removed 3 bases at V and 4 bases at J, leaving 9 bases unmatched. CDR3 bases: TGTGCCAGCAGTTTGATTACAGGGGGCGCGTTCACCGGGGAGCTGTTTTTT. This codes for CASSLITGGAFTGELFF.

There are a few counts of this clone. V is TRBV5-1 and J is TRBJ2-7; no clear D gene. V was cut by 4 bases and J by 1 base, with 9 bases left in between. The CDR3 totals 13 residues. Germline V CDR1 and CDR2: SGHRS, YFSETQ. The CDR3 loop reads CASSVQESYEQYF. The DNA for the CDR3 is TGCGCCAGCAGCGTGCAGGAATCCTACGAGCAGTACTTC.

The chain has TRBV19 and TRBJ1-2; 8 positions agree with TRBD1. J was trimmed by 4 bases and V by 5 bases; bases with no gene match: 12. The length of the CDR3 is 16 residues. The germline V gene has CDR1 LNHDA and CDR2 SQIVND (reference sequence). This CDR3 is CASSVSGTGTGYGYTF. The DNA of the CDR3 is TGTGCCAGTAGTGTCTCCGGGACAGGAACGGGCTATGGCTACACCTTC.

This clone has just one count. The chain recombines TRBV2 with TRBJ2-7, with no clear D. The CDR3 covers 11 residues. The V end lost 3 bases, the J end lost 5 bases, and 5 bases lay between the germline ends. Looked up from germline, CDR1 is SNHLY and CDR2 is FYNNEI. The CDR3 here is CASSDTDEQYF. CDR3 coding DNA: TGTGCCAGCAGTGATACGGACGAGCAGTACTTC.

CDR3 sequence (DNA): TGTGCCAGCAGCCCGCGACTAGCGGGAGGGCCCGGGGAGCTGTTTTTT. This translates into CASSPRLAGGPGELFF. The chain joins TRBV7-8 to TRBJ2-2; 14 bases agree with TRBD2. Trimming at V came to 5 bases and at J to 6 bases, leaving 5 bases not matched to a gene. Germline V gene data show CDR1 as SGHVS and CDR2 as FQNEAQ. This CDR3 is 16 amino acids long.

CDR3 sequence (DNA): TGTGCCAGCAGCCAAGCTCGGGACAGGGCTGAAGCTTTCTTT. Encoded protein: CASSQARDRAEAFF. The rearrangement joins TRBV14 to TRBJ1-1; 9 bases match TRBD1. Germline assignment: CDR1 SGHDN and CDR2 FVKESK. Trimming at V came to 1 base and at J to 6 bases, leaving 3 bases not matched to a gene. The CDR3 contains 14 residues.

The chain links TRBV6-1 to TRBJ1-3; the D is unclear. Germline CDR1 and CDR2: MNHNS and SASEGT. The CDR3 totals 14 residues. V was cut by 8 bases and J by 0 bases, with 11 bases left in between. In nucleotides, the CDR3 is TGTGCCAGCGGGAGTCTGGGCTCTGGAAACACCATATATTTT. Protein product: CASGSLGSGNTIYF.

V usage is TRBV11-1 and J usage is TRBJ1-6; no reliable D call. Germline values: CDR1 SGHAT, CDR2 FQDESV (reference sequence). Trimming took off 1 base at V and 6 bases at J, with 10 bases between the two ends. The CDR3 contains 15 residues. The CDR3 loop reads CASSLVRVGNSPLHF. The CDR3 nucleotides are TGTGCCAGCAGCTTAGTACGGGTTGGTAATTCACCCCTCCACTTT.